These 13 T cell receptor beta chains were all obtained from the same sample, sequenced in a study of molecular identifiers for immune sequencing clone quantification. TCRdb re-called the PCR reads with MiXCR, one entry per CDR3 protein. Among about 320,000 distinct CDR3 sequences listed, about a fifth were seen once. Sequencing was carried out using naive CD8+ T cells from blood, with Jurkat cell RNA spiked in. Subset described: FACS-sorted CD8+CD4-CCR7+CD45RA+ naive T cells. The origin of the receptors is a human donor in good health. Some libraries in this study had Jurkat cell RNA spiked in.

Details on this clonotype: This may come from a read error, since a much larger clone is one base off. The rearrangement joins TRBV7-2 to TRBJ2-1; D is unclear. Trimming removed 1 base from V and 6 bases from J, with 16 bases in between. CDR1 SGHTA and CDR2 FQGNSA come from the germline V gene. There are 16 residues in the CDR3. CDR3 residues: CASSLEVVALCNEQFF. CDR3 nucleotide sequence: TGTGCCAGCAGCTTAGAGGTTGTCGCCCTCTGCAATGAGCAGTTCTTC.

This clonotype was observed at least ten times. J is TRBJ2-7 and V is TRBV5-1; D possibly corresponds to TRBD1 (7 bases). This CDR3 spans 15 amino acids. The V and J ends lost 0 bases and 1 base respectively, with 11 bases between them. Per germline, CDR1 SGHRS and CDR2 YFSETQ. CDR3 nucleotides: TGCGCCAGCAGCTTGGGGGACAGCGGGTCCTACGAGCAGTACTTC. Encoded protein: CASSLGDSGSYEQYF.

This clonotype was detected many times. This chain links TRBV29-1 with TRBJ1-2; 11 bases are shared with TRBD1. Trimming at V came to 4 bases and at J to 4 bases, leaving 11 bases not matched to a gene. Germline CDR1 is SQVTM and CDR2 is ANQGSEA. The CDR3 has 16 residues. The CDR3 sequence: CSVVVPGQGDVYGYTF. CDR3 bases: TGCAGCGTTGTAGTCCCGGGACAGGGGGATGTCTATGGCTACACCTTC.

A word on this clonotype: This may stem from a read error, because a much larger clone lies one nucleotide away. The chain recombines TRBV5-3 with TRBJ1-4; D is unclear. TRBV5-3 is an open reading frame whose function is uncertain. The CDR3 has 13 residues. Here the CDR3 DNA reads TGTGTCAGCAGCTTGGCCGGATTCGAAAAACTGTTTTTT. Protein sequence: CVSSLAGFEKLFF.

This clonotype has ten or more counts. V gene TRBV2 combines with J gene TRBJ2-7; no definite D call. Germline CDR1 SNHLY, CDR2 FYNNEI. V was trimmed by 6 bases and J by 2 bases, leaving 8 bases between them. There are 12 residues in the CDR3. The CDR3 nucleotides read TGTGCCAGCAGAAAAGGTGCCTACGAGCAGTACTTC. This gives the protein CASRKGAYEQYF.

This clonotype was observed many times. The J gene is TRBJ1-1, the V gene TRBV30, with D tentatively TRBD1 (5 bases). V shed 3 bases and J shed 10 bases, with 18 bases lying between them. The germline gives CDR1 GTSNPN, CDR2 SVGIG (reference sequence). There are 13 residues in the CDR3. CDR3 region: CAWRWAGPEGAFF. The CDR3 nucleotides read TGTGCCTGGAGATGGGCAGGGCCGGAGGGAGCTTTCTTT. Filled out from reference TRBV30 and TRBJ1-1, the complete variable domain reads SQTIHQWPATLVQPVGSPLSLECTVEGTSNPNLYWYRQAAGRGLQLLFYSVGIGQISSEVPQNLSASRPQDRQFILSSKKLLLSDSGFYLCAWRWAGPEGAFFGQGTRLTVV.

A note on this clonotype: This clone may be a read error of a much larger clone one base away. V gene TRBV27 combines with J gene TRBJ2-3, with 11 bases lining up with TRBD2. There are 16 residues in the CDR3. In germline, CDR1 is MNHEY, CDR2 SMNVEV (reference sequence). This chain's CDR3 is CTSSLLAGGLEDTQYF. CDR3 nucleotides: TGTACCAGCAGTTTATTAGCGGGGGGGCTTGAAGATACGCAGTATTTT.

Worth noting for this clonotype: Just one base apart from a much larger clone, this may be a read error. The genes are TRBV20-1 and TRBJ2-2; D not resolved. The CDR3 loop spans 15 amino acids. V was cut by 3 bases and J by 2 bases, with 13 bases left in between. Germline V gives CDR1 DFQATT, CDR2 SNEGSKA (reference sequence). The CDR3 DNA sequence: TGCAGTGCTAGGCCTTATGGCGTCAACACCGGGGAGCTGTTTTTT. It yields the protein CSARPYGVNTGELFF.

This clonotype was picked up many times. V and J are TRBV30 and TRBJ1-1; a possible D gene is TRBD1 (5 bases). Trimming cost V 3 bases and J 6 bases, with 8 bases left between them. There are 11 residues in the CDR3. Germline V gene data show CDR1 as GTSNPN and CDR2 as SVGIG (reference sequence). This CDR3 is CAWSQGAEAFF. In DNA form, the CDR3 reads TGTGCCTGGAGCCAGGGAGCTGAAGCTTTCTTT. Full variable domain (missing parts from reference TRBV30 and TRBJ1-1): SQTIHQWPATLVQPVGSPLSLECTVEGTSNPNLYWYRQAAGRGLQLLFYSVGIGQISSEVPQNLSASRPQDRQFILSSKKLLLSDSGFYLCAWSQGAEAFFGQGTRLTVV.

This clonotype was seen repeatedly, ten times or more. The chain links TRBV28 to TRBJ2-3; D is ambiguous. Trimming removed 3 bases at V and 4 bases at J, with 5 bases between. Germline CDR1 MDHEN, CDR2 SYDVKM. The CDR3 spans 12 residues. Written as DNA, the CDR3 is TGTGCCAGCAGTTTTGAGTCAGATACGCAGTATTTT. This sequence encodes CASSFESDTQYF.

J is TRBJ1-4 and V is TRBV4-3, with no clear D. This CDR3 has 15 amino acids. The germline V and J ends were trimmed by 0 bases and 7 bases, with 12 bases remaining between them. The germline gives CDR1 LGHNA, CDR2 YSLEER. CDR3 region: CASSQDRRPGEKLFF. CDR3 coding DNA: TGCGCCAGCAGCCAAGATCGGCGTCCCGGTGAAAAACTGTTTTTT.

In its sample, this clonotype was seen many times. The chain couples TRBV14 to TRBJ1-4, with a weak D call TRBD1 (5 bases). CDR3 length: 16 residues. With 0 bases removed from V and 6 bases from J, the gap between germline ends came to 14 bases. The germline V gene encodes CDR1 SGHDN and CDR2 FVKESK. The CDR3 coding sequence is TGTGCCAGCAGCCAAGATACGGGGGACGGTGATGAAAAACTGTTTTTT. It translates to CASSQDTGDGDEKLFF.

The V call is TRBV3-1, the J call TRBJ2-6; 10 nucleotides agree with TRBD1. V trimming: 3 bases; J trimming: 1 base; junction bases outside the gene matches: 3. Germline V gene sequence: CDR1 LGHDT, CDR2 YNNKEL (reference sequence). The CDR3 consists of 17 residues. The CDR3 reads CASSQDRGESGANVLTF. Here the CDR3 DNA reads TGTGCCAGCAGCCAGGACAGGGGGGAATCTGGGGCCAACGTCCTGACTTTC.